This entry concerns a single T cell receptor (beta chain). The antigen remains unidentified. This sample was included in a study of Ad26.COV2.S vaccination and SARS-CoV-2 variants. Study details: Participants got Ad26.COV2.S intramuscularly, once or twice 56 days apart.

Study findings and constraints: Substantial breadth was reportedly displayed by spike-specific CD8+ and CD4+ T cell responses after vaccination. It was vaccine recipients, not placebo recipients, who had the higher spike-specific TCR breadth.

Treatment indicated: some 19 received Ad26.COV2.S at low or high dose, single or two shots; 5 received placebo; per-sample allocation not given. Day 63 after the first vaccine or placebo injection was the time point for sampling. Per germline, CDR1 SQVTM and CDR2 ANQGSEA. The V and J ends lost 4 bases and 1 base respectively, with 7 bases between them. This CDR3 is built from 12 residues. The table came from immunoSEQ multiplex PCR; TCRdb's copy has only in-frame clones and leaves some out. The data show 330,000 or so clones, roughly nine tenths seen once. The sequences come from peripheral blood, collected in a trial of Ad26.COV2.S vaccine versus placebo. This chain connects TRBV29-1 to TRBJ1-2; D gene uncertain. This clonotype originated in a person aged 18-65 years who received the Ad26.COV2.S COVID-19 vaccine or a placebo. The CDR3 region has the DNA TGCAGCGTTGTGGTGGTTAACTATGGCTACACCTTC. Its protein is CSVVVVNYGYTF. The variable domain in full, completed from reference TRBV29-1 and TRBJ1-2, reads SAVISQKPSRDICQRGTSLTIQCQVDSQVTMMFWYRQQPGQSLTLIATANQGSEATYESGFVIDKFPISRPNLTFSTLTVSNMSPEDSSIYLCSVVVVNYGYTFGSGTRLTVV.